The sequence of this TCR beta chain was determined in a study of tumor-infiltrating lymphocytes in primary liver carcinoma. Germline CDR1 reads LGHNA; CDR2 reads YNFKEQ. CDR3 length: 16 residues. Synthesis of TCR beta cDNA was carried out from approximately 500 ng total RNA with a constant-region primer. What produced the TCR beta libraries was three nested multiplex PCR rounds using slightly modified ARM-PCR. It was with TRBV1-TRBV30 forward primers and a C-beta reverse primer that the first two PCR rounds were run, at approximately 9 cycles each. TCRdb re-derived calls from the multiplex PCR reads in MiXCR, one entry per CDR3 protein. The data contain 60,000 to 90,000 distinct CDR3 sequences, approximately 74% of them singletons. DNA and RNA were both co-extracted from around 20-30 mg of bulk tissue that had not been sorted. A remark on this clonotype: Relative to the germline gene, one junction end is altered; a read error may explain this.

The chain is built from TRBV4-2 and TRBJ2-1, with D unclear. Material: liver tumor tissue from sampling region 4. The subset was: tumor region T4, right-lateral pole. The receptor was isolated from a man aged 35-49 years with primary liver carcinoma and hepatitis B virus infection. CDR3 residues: CASSQEVRGGYNGQFF. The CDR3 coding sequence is TGTGCCAGCAGTCAAGAGGTCCGAGGCGGCTACAATGGGCAGTTCTTC.